Reported below is one T cell receptor (beta chain). The target antigen is unknown. The source of the sample is a study of cytomegalovirus exposure and HLA in healthy donors. On the study more broadly: Within the Caucasian-associated ancestry cluster were approximately 77% of the 350 to 400 genotyped donors. Findings of the study overall: Researchers counted some 150 TCR beta chains as cytomegalovirus-associated. An analysis that was carried out later associated 16,000 or so TCR beta sequences with HLA alleles at 0.05 false discovery rate. Across donors, presence/absence analyses took sequencing depth to be roughly uniform.

The PCR ran on 60 Vbeta and 13 Jbeta primers. The data were produced by immunoSEQ multiplex PCR, yet TCRdb's version contains in-frame clones alone and is incomplete. Among under 150,000 clones listed, roughly 88% were seen once. The CDR3 is 13 amino acids. Deletions cut 1 base from V and 9 bases from J, with 11 bases between. The germline V gene encodes CDR1 SGHDT and CDR2 YYEEEE. Sequences were obtained from PBMCs. The rearrangement links TRBV5-6 to TRBJ2-4; possibly TRBD2 for D (5 bases). This TCR was recovered from a man in his forties or fifties in good health and CMV-seronegative. The CDR3, as DNA: TGTGCCAGCAGCTTGTCCACTGCGGGCATTCAGTACTTC. Translated, it gives CASSLSTAGIQYF.